This T cell receptor beta chain emerged from a study of cytomegalovirus exposure and HLA in healthy donors. Study-level points and caveats: Later analysis identified a missense DCLRE1C variant that was linked to TCR beta V- and J-gene trimming.

The study ran its PCR with 60 Vbeta and 13 Jbeta primers. Sequencing used immunoSEQ multiplex PCR; TCRdb keeps in-frame clones, though not all of them. The sample lists 80,000 to 100,000 clones, 80% occurring once. Remarks on this clone: The antigen is not known.

V lost 4 bases and J 10 bases, leaving 17 bases between the germline ends. This CDR3 contains 14 residues. Germline V lookup: CDR1 MRHNA, CDR2 SNTAGT. This receptor was obtained from a man aged 25 to 45 in good health and CMV-seronegative. Material: PBMCs. V is TRBV6-4 and J is TRBJ2-1, with D possibly TRBD2 on 6 matching bases. The CDR3 sequence is CASSVRGTTGEQFF. The CDR3 DNA reads TGTGCCAGCAGTGTCCGGGGGACCACGGGGGAGCAGTTCTTC.